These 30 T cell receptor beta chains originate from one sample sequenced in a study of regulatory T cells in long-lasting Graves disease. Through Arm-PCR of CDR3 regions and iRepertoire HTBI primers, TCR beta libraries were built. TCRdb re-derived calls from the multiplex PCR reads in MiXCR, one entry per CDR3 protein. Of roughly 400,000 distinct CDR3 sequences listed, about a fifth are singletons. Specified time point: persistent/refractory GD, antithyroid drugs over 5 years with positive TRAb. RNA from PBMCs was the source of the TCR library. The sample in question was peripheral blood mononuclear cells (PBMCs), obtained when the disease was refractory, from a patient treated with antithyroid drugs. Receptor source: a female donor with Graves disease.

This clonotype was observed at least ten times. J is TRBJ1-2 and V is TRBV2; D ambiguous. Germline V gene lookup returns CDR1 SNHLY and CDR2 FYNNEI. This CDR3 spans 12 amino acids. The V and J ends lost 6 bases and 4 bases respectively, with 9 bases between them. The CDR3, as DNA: TGTGCCAGCAGACGGGCGACCTATGGCTACACCTTC. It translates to CASRRATYGYTF.

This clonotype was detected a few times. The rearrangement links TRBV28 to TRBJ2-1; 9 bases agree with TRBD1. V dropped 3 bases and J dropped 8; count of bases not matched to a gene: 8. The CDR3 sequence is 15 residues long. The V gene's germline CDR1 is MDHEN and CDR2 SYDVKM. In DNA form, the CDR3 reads TGTGCCAGCAGTTTTACGGGACAGGGTTTGGATGAGCAGTTCTTC. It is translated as CASSFTGQGLDEQFF.

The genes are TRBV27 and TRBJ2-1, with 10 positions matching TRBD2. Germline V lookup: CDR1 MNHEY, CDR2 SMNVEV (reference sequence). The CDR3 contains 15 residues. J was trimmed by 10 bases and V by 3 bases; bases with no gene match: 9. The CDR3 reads CASSFLGLAVGEQFF. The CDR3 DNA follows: TGTGCCAGCAGTTTTTTAGGACTAGCGGTAGGGGAGCAGTTCTTC.

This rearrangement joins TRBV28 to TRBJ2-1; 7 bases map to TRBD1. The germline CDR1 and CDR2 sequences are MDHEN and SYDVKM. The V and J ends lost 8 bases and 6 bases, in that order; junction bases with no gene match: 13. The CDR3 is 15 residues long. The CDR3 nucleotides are TGTGCCAGCCTCCCTAGGGGGCAGGGAGTCAATGAGCAGTTCTTC. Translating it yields CASLPRGQGVNEQFF. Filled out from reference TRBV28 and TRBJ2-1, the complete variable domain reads DVKVTQSSRYLVKRTGEKVFLECVQDMDHENMFWYRQDPGLGLRLIYFSYDVKMKEKGDIPEGYSVSREKKERFSLILESASTNQTSMYLCASLPRGQGVNEQFFGPGTRLTVL.

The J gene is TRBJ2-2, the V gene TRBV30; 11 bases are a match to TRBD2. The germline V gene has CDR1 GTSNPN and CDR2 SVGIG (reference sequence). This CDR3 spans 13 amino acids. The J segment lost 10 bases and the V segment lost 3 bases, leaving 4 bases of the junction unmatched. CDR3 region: CAWSLLAGEELFF. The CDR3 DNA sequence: TGTGCCTGGAGCTTACTAGCGGGAGAGGAGCTGTTTTTT. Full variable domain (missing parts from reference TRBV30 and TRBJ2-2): SQTIHQWPATLVQPVGSPLSLECTVEGTSNPNLYWYRQAAGRGLQLLFYSVGIGQISSEVPQNLSASRPQDRQFILSSKKLLLSDSGFYLCAWSLLAGEELFFGEGSRLTVL.

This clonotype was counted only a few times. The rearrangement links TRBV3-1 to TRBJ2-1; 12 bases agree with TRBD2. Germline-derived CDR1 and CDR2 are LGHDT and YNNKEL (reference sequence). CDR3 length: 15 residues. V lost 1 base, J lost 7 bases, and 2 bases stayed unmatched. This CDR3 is CASSQGTSGKNEQFF. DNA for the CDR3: TGTGCCAGCAGCCAAGGGACTAGCGGGAAAAATGAGCAGTTCTTC.

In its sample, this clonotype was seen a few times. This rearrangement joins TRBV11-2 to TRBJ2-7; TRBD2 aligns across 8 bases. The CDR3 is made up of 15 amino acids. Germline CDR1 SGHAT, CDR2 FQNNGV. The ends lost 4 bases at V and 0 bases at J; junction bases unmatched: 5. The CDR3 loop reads CASSSGGASSYEQYF. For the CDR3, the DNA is TGTGCCAGCAGCTCGGGGGGGGCGAGCTCCTACGAGCAGTACTTC. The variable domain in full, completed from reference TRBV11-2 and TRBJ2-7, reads EAGVAQSPRYKIIEKRQSVAFWCNPISGHATLYWYQQILGQGPKLLIQFQNNGVVDDSQLPKDRFSAERLKGVDSTLKIQPAKLEDSAVYLCASSSGGASSYEQYFGPGTRLTVT.

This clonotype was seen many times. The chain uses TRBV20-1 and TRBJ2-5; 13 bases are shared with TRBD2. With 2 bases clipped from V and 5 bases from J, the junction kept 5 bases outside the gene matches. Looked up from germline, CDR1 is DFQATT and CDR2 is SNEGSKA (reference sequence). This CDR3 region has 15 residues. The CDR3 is CSARFPTSGRETQYF. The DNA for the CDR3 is TGCAGTGCTAGATTTCCGACTAGCGGGAGGGAGACCCAGTACTTC.

CDR3 sequence (DNA): TGTGCCAGCAGCTACCTAGGGACAGTTAGCGAAAAACTGTTTTTT. Protein sequence: CASSYLGTVSEKLFF. The chain employs TRBV11-2 and TRBJ1-4, with TRBD1 matching 7 bases. Trimming took 4 bases from V and 8 from J; bases not matched to a gene: 10. CDR1 SGHAT and CDR2 FQNNGV come from the germline V gene. This CDR3 comprises 15 residues.

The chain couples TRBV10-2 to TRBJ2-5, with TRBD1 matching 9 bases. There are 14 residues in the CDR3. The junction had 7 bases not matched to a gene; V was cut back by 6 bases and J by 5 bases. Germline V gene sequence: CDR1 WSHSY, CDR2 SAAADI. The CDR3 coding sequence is TGCGCCAGCAGGGATGACAGGGGGAGGGAGACCCAGTACTTC. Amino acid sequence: CASRDDRGRETQYF.

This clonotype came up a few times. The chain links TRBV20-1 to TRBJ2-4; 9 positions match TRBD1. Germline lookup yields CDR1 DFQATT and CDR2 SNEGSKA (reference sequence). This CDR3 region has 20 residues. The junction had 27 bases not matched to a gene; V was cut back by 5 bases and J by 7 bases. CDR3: CSALSGTGSKQRVVGNIQYF. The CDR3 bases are TGCAGTGCTCTGAGCGGGACAGGGTCAAAACAACGGGTCGTGGGGAACATTCAGTACTTC.

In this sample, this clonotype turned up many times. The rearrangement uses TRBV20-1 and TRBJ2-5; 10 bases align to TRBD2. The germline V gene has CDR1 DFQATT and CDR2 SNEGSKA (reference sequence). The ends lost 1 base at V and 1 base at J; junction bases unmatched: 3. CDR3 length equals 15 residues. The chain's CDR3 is CSARGAGGIQETQYF. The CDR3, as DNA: TGCAGTGCTAGAGGAGCGGGAGGGATCCAAGAGACCCAGTACTTC.

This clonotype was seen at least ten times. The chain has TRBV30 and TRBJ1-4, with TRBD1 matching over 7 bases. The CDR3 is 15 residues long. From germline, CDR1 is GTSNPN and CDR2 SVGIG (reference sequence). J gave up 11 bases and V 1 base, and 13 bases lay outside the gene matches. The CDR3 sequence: CAWSGITGAYGKLFF. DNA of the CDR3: TGTGCCTGGAGTGGGATAACAGGGGCGTATGGGAAACTGTTTTTT.

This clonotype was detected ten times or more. CDR3 sequence: CASSPDASYEQYF. Here the CDR3 DNA reads TGTGCCAGCTCACCGGATGCCTCCTACGAGCAGTACTTC. V usage is TRBV18 and J usage is TRBJ2-7, with D uncertain. Germline V CDR1 and CDR2: KGHSH, LQKENI. The CDR3 runs 13 residues. The V and J ends lost 3 bases and 0 bases respectively, with 6 bases between them.

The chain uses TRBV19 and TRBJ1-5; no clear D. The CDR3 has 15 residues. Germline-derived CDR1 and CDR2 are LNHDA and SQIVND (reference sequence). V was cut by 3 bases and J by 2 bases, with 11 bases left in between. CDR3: CASSMAAIGNQPQHF. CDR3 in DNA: TGTGCCAGTAGTATGGCGGCTATAGGCAATCAGCCCCAGCATTTT.

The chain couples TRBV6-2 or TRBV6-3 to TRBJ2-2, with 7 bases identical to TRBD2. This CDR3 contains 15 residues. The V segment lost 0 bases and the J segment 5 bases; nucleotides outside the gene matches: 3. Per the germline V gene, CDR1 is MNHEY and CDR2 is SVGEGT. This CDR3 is CASSYSGGRTGELFF. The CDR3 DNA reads TGTGCCAGCAGTTACTCGGGGGGGAGGACCGGGGAGCTGTTTTTT.

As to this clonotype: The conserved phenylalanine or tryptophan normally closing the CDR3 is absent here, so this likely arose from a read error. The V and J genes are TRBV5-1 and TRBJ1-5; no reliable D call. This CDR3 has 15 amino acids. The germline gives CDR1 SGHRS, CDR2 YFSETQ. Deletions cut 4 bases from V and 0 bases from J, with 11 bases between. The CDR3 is CASSPGGYSNQPQHV. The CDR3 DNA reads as TGCGCCAGCAGCCCGGGCGGTTATAGCAATCAGCCCCAGCATGTT.

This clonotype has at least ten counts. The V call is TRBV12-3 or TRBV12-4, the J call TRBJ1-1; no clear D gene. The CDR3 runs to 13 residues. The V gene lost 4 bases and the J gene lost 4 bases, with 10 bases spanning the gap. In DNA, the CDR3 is TGTGCCAGCAGTTCCTGGGGTTCCACTGAAGCTTTCTTT. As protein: CASSSWGSTEAFF.

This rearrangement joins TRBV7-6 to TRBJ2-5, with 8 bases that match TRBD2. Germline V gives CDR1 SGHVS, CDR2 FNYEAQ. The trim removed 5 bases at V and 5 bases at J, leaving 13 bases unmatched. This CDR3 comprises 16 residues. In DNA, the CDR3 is TGTGCCAGCAGCCCGATGGGGAGCGGGAGATCGGAGACCCAGTACTTC. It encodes CASSPMGSGRSETQYF.

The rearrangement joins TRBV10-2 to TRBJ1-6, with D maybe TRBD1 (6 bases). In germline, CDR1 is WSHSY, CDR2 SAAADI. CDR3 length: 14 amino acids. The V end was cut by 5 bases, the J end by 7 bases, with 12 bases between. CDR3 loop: CASSIQGGNSPLHF. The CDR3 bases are TGCGCCAGCAGTATACAGGGCGGGAATTCACCCCTCCACTTT.

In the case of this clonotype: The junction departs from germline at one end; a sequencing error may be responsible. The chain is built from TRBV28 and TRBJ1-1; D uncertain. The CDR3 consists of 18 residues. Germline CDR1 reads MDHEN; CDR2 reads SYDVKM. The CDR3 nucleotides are TGTGCCAACAGTTCTAGACGCGGGGAGTTGATATTTGACACTGAAGCTTTCTTT. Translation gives CANSSRRGELIFDTEAFF.

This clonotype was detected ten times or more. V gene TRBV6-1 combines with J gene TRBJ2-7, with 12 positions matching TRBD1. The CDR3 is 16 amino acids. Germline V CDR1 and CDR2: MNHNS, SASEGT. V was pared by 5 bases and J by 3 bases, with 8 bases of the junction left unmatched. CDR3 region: CASSQSGTGGGYEQYF. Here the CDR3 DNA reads TGTGCCAGCAGTCAGAGTGGGACAGGGGGCGGCTACGAGCAGTACTTC.

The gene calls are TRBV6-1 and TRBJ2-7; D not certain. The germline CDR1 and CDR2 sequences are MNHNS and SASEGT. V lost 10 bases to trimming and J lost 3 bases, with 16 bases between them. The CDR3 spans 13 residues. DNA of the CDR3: TGTGCCATCTCCCGCAGATTCGACTACGAGCAGTACTTC. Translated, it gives CAISRRFDYEQYF.

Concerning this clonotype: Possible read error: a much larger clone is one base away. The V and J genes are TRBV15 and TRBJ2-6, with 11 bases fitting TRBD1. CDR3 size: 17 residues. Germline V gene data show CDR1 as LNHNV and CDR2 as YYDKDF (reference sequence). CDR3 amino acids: CATSRGTGGSGADVLTF. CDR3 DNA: TGTGCCACCAGCAGAGGGACAGGGGGCTCTGGGGCCGACGTCCTGACTTTC.

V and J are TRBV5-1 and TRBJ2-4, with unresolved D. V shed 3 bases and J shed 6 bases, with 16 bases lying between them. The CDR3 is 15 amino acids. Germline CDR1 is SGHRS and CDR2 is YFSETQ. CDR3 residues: CASSSLSGVVNIQYF. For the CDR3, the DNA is TGCGCCAGCAGCTCCCTTTCGGGCGTGGTAAACATTCAGTACTTC.

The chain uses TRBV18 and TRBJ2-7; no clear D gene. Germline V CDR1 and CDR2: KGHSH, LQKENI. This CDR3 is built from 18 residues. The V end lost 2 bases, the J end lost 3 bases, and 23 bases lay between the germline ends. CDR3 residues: CASSPGSPYRPSLYEQYF. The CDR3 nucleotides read TGTGCCAGCTCACCAGGTAGCCCTTACCGGCCTAGTCTCTACGAGCAGTACTTC.

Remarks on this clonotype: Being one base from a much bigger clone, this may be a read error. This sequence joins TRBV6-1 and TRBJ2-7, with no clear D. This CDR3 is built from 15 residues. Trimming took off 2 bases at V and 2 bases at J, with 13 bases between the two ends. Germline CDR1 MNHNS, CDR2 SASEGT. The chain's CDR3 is CASSERTRAPYEQYF. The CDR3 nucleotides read TGTGCCAGCAGTGAAAGGACGAGAGCCCCCTACGAGCAGTACTTC.

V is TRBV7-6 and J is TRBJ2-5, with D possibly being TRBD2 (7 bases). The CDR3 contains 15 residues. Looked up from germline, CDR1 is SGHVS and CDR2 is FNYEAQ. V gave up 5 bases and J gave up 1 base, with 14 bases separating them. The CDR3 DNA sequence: TGTGCCAGCAGCGGGGGGGCAGCCTTCCAAGAGACCCAGTACTTC. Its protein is CASSGGAAFQETQYF.

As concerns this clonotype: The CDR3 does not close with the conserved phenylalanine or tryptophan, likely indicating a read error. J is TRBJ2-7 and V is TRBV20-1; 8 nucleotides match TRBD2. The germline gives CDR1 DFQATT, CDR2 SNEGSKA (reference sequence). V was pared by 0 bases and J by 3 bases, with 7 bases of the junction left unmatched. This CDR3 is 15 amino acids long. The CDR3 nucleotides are TGCAGTGCTAGAGACCGGGCGGGAGGACACTACGAGCAGTACCTC. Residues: CSARDRAGGHYEQYL.

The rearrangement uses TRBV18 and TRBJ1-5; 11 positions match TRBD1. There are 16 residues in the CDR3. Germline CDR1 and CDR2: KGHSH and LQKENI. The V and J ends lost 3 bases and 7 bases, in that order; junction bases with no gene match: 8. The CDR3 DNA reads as TGTGCCAGCTCACCCCGGGACAGGGGGGTTCAACAGCCCCAGCATTTT. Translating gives CASSPRDRGVQQPQHF.